The 10 T cell receptor beta chains listed next were all sequenced from one sample in a study of T cells after yellow fever vaccination (dated by TCRdb to about 2019). Library method: 5' RACE. The data were produced on an Illumina NovaSeq 6000. The public reads were run again by TCRdb, first through fastp at Q25 and then through MiXCR, and only productive beta chains were kept. Every entry covers one CDR3 protein and lists the most common genes and DNA from its rows. This sample has 200,000 to 300,000 distinct CDR3 sequences in its table, and over 3% of those were observed once. Together, the top ten hold under 20% of the sample. The treatment or condition label here, explained by the study, means: live attenuated yellow fever vaccine strain. The sample in question was PBMCs, obtained 15 days after the yellow fever booster vaccination. These receptors all come from a man aged 18 to 30 who received the YFV17D yellow fever vaccine.

The table lists this clonotype with many counts. The V gene is TRBV20-1, the J gene TRBJ2-1, with D perhaps matching TRBD2 (7 bases). Trimming pared 0 bases from V and 8 bases from J, leaving 20 bases between. Germline V gene lookup returns CDR1 DFQATT and CDR2 SNEGSKA (reference sequence). This CDR3 spans 16 amino acids. The CDR3 loop reads CSAREGRGVSWDEQFF. The CDR3 DNA reads TGCAGTGCTAGAGAGGGGAGGGGGGTCTCCTGGGATGAGCAGTTCTTC.

This clonotype has ten or more counts. The chain combines TRBV12-3 or TRBV12-4 with TRBJ1-5, with 11 bases matching TRBD1. Germline trimming cut 4 bases from V and 5 bases from J; bases unmatched to any gene: 4. This CDR3 comprises 15 residues. The CDR3 DNA is TGTGCCAGCAGTTGGACAGGGGGCATTCATCAGCCCCAGCATTTT. Its protein is CASSWTGGIHQPQHF.

This clonotype was counted at least ten times. V is TRBV4-3 and J is TRBJ1-6; D might be TRBD1 (5 bases). The CDR3 contains 15 residues. The germline V gene has CDR1 LGHNA and CDR2 YSLEER. V lost 2 bases, J lost 10 bases, and 15 bases lay in between. The CDR3 region is CASSQRDGGRSPLHF. CDR3 sequence (DNA): TGCGCCAGCAGCCAAAGGGATGGGGGTCGGTCACCCCTCCACTTT.

This clonotype occurred many times. CDR3 sequence (DNA): TGTGCCAGCAGGCTTCAGGGGGCCGGTGAGCAGTTCTTC. Amino acids: CASRLQGAGEQFF. V and J are TRBV7-9 and TRBJ2-1; 8 bases fit TRBD1. CDR1 is SEHNR and CDR2 is FQNEAQ in the germline V gene (reference sequence). V lost 6 bases to trimming and J lost 9 bases; unmatched junction nucleotides: 7. This CDR3 comprises 13 residues.

This clonotype was seen at least ten times. This sequence joins TRBV6-6 and TRBJ2-5; 7 bases agree with TRBD1. The germline V gene encodes CDR1 MNHNY and CDR2 SVGAGI (reference sequence). The junction had 5 bases not matched to a gene; V was cut back by 6 bases and J by 4 bases. The CDR3 extends over 13 amino acids. The CDR3 nucleotides read TGTGCCAGCAGCAGGGGGTGGGGAGAGACCCAGTACTTC. Its protein product is CASSRGWGETQYF.

This clonotype was recorded many times. The chain has TRBV12-3 or TRBV12-4 and TRBJ2-1, with 10 bases matching TRBD1. There are 19 residues in the CDR3. The V gene end was trimmed by 3 bases and the J gene end by 9 bases; junction bases not matched to a gene: 20. The DNA of the CDR3 is TGTGCCAGCAGTTTTTCCCGAACCTACCCGGGACAGGGGTTTGTTGAGCAGTTCTTC. Protein sequence: CASSFSRTYPGQGFVEQFF.

This clonotype was seen repeatedly, ten times or more. In DNA form, the CDR3 reads TGTGCCAGCAGCCCCTCCCTCGGCAATACCTACGAGCAGTACTTC. Its translation is CASSPSLGNTYEQYF. J is TRBJ2-7 and V is TRBV7-2; no clear D gene. Trimming took off 5 bases at V and 2 bases at J, with 16 bases between the two ends. Looked up from germline, CDR1 is SGHTA and CDR2 is FQGNSA. CDR3 length: 15 residues.

This clonotype was found many times. The V gene is TRBV20-1, the J gene TRBJ1-2; a weak D match, TRBD1 (6 bases). CDR1 is DFQATT, CDR2 SNEGSKA, per germline (reference sequence). Trimming stripped 6 bases from V and 0 bases from J, with 17 bases between. This CDR3 is built from 15 residues. The CDR3 protein is CSAADQGHTNYGYTF. The CDR3 region has the DNA TGCAGTGCCGCCGACCAGGGACACACTAACTATGGCTACACCTTC.

At least ten counts were recorded for this clonotype. This chain connects TRBV28 to TRBJ1-4; D might be TRBD1 (5 bases). The CDR3 extends over 11 amino acids. Germline CDR1 MDHEN, CDR2 SYDVKM. Trimming took 2 bases from V and 12 from J, leaving 7 bases between them. The CDR3, as DNA: TGTGCCAGCAGTTTAAGCAGGGAACTGTTTTTT. The encoded protein is CASSLSRELFF.

The V call is TRBV7-9, the J call TRBJ1-1, with a weak D call TRBD1 (5 bases). CDR3 length: 17 residues. V was trimmed by 5 bases and J by 1 base, leaving 20 bases between them. Germline CDR1 is SEHNR and CDR2 is FQNEAQ (reference sequence). The CDR3 DNA reads TGTGCCAGCAGCCTCCAGGGTGTGGAGGGTCGGAACACTGAAGCTTTCTTT. This translates into CASSLQGVEGRNTEAFF.